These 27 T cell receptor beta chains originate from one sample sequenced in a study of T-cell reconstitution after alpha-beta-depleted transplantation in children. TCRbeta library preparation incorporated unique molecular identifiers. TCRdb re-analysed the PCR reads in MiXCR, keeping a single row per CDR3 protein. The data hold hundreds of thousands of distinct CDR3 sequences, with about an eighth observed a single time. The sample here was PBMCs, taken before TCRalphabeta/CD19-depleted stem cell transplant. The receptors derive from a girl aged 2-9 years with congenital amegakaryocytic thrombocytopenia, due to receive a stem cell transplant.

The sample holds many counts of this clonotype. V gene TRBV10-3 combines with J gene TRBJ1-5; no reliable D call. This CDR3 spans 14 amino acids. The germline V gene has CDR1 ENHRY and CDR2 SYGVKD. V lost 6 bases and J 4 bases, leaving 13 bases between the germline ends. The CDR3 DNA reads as TGTGCCATCAGGGGCGAGGAGTGGAATCAGCCCCAGCATTTT. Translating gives CAIRGEEWNQPQHF.

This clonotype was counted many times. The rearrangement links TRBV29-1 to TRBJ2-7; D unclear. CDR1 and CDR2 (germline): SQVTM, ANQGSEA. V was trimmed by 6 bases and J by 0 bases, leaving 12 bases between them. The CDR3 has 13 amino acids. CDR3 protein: CSVISQFSYEQYF. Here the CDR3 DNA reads TGCAGCGTCATCAGCCAGTTCTCCTACGAGCAGTACTTC.

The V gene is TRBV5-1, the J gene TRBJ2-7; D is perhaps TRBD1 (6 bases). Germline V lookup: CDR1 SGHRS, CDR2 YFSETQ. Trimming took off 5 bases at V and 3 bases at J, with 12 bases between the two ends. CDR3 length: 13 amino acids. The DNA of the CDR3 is TGCGCCAGCAGAGGACAGAATTACTACGAGCAGTACTTC. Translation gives CASRGQNYYEQYF.

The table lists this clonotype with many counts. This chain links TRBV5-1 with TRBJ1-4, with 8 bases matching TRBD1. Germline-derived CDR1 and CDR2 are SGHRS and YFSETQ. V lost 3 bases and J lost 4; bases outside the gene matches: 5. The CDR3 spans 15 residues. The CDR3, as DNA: TGCGCCAGCAGCTACGGACAGGGAGTTAATGAAAAACTGTTTTTT. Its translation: CASSYGQGVNEKLFF.

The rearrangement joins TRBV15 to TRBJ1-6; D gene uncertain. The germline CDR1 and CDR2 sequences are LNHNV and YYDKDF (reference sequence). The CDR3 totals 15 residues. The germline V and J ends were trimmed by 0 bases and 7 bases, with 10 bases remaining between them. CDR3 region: CATSREPGANSPLHF. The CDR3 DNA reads TGTGCCACCAGCAGAGAGCCGGGTGCGAATTCACCCCTCCACTTT.

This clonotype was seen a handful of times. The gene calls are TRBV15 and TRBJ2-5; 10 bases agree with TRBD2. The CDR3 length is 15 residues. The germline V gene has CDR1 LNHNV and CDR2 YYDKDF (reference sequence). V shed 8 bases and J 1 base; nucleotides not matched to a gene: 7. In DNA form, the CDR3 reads TGTGCCACCGCTGGACTAGCGGAGATCCAAGAGACCCAGTACTTC. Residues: CATAGLAEIQETQYF.

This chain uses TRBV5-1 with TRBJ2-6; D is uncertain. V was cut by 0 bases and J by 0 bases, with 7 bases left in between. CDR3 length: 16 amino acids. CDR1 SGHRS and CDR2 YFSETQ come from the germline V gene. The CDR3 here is CASSLERNSGANVLTF. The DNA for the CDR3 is TGCGCCAGCAGCTTGGAGAGGAACTCTGGGGCCAACGTCCTGACTTTC.

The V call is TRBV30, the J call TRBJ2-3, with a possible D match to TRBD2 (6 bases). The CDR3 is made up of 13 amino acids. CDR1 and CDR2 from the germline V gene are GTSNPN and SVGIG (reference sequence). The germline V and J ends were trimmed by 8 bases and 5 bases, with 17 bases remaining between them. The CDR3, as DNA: TGTGCCCGGACGGAGGGAGTGGAAGATACGCAGTATTTT. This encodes CARTEGVEDTQYF. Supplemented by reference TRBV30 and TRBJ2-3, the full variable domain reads SQTIHQWPATLVQPVGSPLSLECTVEGTSNPNLYWYRQAAGRGLQLLFYSVGIGQISSEVPQNLSASRPQDRQFILSSKKLLLSDSGFYLCARTEGVEDTQYFGPGTRLTVL.

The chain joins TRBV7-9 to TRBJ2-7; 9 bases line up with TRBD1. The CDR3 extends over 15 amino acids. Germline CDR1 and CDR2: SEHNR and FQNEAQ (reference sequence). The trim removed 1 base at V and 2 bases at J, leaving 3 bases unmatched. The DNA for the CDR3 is TGTGCCAGCAGCTTAGACTGGACAGGGGCCTACGAGCAGTACTTC. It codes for CASSLDWTGAYEQYF. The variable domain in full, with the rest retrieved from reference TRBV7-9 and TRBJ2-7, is DTGVSQNPRHKITKRGQNVTFRCDPISEHNRLYWYRQTLGQGPEFLTYFQNEAQLEKSRLLSDRFSAERPKGSFSTLEIQRTEQGDSAMYLCASSLDWTGAYEQYFGPGTRLTVT.

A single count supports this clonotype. The CDR3 nucleotides read TGTGCCTGGGATTTAACAGGGGGCTGGGGCGGGGAGCTGTTTTTT. Translated: CAWDLTGGWGGELFF. The genes are TRBV30 and TRBJ2-2; 9 positions agree with TRBD1. J gave up 7 bases and V 5 bases, and 11 bases lay outside the gene matches. Germline CDR1 reads GTSNPN; CDR2 reads SVGIG (reference sequence). This CDR3 is 15 amino acids long.

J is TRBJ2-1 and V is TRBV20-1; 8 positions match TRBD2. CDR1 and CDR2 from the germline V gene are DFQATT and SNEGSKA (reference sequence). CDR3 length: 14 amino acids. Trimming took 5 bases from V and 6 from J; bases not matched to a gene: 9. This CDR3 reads CSAQSGRVTNEQFF. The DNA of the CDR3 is TGCAGTGCTCAAAGCGGGAGAGTAACCAATGAGCAGTTCTTC.

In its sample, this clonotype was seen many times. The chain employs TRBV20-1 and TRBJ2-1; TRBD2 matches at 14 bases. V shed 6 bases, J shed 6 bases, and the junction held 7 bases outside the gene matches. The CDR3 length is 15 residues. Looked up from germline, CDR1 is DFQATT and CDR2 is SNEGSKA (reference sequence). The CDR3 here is CSAPTGTSGSNEQFF. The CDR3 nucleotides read TGCAGTGCCCCCACCGGGACTAGCGGGAGCAATGAGCAGTTCTTC.

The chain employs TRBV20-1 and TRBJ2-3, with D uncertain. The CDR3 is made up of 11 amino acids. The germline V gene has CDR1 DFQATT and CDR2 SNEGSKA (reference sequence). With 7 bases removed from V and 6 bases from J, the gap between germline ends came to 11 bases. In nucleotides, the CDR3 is TGCAGTGTTCAGAAGATGGATACGCAGTATTTT. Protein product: CSVQKMDTQYF.

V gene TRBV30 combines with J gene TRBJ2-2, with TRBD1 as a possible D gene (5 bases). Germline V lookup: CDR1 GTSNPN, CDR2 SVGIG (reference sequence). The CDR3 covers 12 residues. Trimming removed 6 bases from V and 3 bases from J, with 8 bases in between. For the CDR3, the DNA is TGTGCCTGCACACAGGACACCGGGGAGCTGTTTTTT. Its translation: CACTQDTGELFF.

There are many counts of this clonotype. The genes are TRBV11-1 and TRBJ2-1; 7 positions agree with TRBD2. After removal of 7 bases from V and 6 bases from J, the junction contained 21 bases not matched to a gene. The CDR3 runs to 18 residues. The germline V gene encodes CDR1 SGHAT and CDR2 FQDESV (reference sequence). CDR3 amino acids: CASTVLKLALPWSNEQFF. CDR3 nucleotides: TGTGCCAGCACCGTCCTCAAACTAGCGCTCCCTTGGAGCAATGAGCAGTTCTTC.

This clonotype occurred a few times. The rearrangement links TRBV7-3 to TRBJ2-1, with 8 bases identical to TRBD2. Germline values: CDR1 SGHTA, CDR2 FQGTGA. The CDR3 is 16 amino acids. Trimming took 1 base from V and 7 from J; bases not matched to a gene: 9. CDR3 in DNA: TGTGCCAGCAGCTTAAGTAGGACGGGAGGGTGGAATGAGCAGTTCTTC. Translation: CASSLSRTGGWNEQFF.

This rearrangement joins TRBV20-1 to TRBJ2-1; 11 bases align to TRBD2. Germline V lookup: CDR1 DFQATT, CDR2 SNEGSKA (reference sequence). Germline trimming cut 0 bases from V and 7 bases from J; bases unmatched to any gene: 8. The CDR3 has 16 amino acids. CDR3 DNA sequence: TGCAGTGCTAGAGAAAAATTTAGCGGGGGGGGGAATGAGCAGTTCTTC. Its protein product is CSAREKFSGGGNEQFF.

In DNA form, the CDR3 reads TGTGCCAGTAAACTTATTACCCAAAATGAGCAGTTCTTC. Translated, it gives CASKLITQNEQFF. This chain uses TRBV7-3 with TRBJ2-1; D is uncertain. In germline, CDR1 is SGHTA, CDR2 FQGTGA. The CDR3 has 13 amino acids. Trimming pared 9 bases from V and 7 bases from J, leaving 16 bases between.

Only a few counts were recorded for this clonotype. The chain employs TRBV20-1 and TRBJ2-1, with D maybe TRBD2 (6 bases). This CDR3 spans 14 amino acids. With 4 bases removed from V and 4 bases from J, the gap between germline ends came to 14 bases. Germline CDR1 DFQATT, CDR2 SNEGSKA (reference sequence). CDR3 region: CSAKGLASYNEQFF. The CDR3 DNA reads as TGCAGTGCTAAAGGGCTAGCGAGTTACAATGAGCAGTTCTTC.

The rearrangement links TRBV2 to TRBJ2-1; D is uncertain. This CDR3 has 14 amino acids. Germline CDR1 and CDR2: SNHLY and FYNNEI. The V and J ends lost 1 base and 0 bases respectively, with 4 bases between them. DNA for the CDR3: TGTGCCAGCAGTGAAGGGAGCTCCTACAATGAGCAGTTCTTC. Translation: CASSEGSSYNEQFF.

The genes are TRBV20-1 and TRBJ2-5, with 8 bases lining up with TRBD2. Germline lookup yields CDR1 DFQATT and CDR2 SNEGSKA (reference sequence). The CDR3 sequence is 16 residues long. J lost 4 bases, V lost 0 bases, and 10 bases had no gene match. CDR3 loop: CSARDEPAGVGETQYF. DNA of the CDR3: TGCAGTGCTAGAGATGAGCCAGCGGGAGTAGGAGAGACCCAGTACTTC.

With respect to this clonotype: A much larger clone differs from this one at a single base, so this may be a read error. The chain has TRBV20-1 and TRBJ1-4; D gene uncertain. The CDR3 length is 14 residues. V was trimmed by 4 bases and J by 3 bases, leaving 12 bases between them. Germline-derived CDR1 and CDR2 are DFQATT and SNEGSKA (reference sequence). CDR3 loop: CSANSGTANEKLFF. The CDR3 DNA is TGCAGTGCTAATTCGGGAACAGCTAATGAAAAACTGTTTTTT.

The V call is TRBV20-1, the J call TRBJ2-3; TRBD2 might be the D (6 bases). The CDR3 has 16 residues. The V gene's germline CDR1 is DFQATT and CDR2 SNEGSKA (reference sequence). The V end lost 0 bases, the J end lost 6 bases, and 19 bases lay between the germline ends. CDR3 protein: CSARDLSLGRRDTQYF. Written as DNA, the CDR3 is TGCAGTGCTAGAGATCTGAGCTTGGGGAGGAGGGATACGCAGTATTTT.

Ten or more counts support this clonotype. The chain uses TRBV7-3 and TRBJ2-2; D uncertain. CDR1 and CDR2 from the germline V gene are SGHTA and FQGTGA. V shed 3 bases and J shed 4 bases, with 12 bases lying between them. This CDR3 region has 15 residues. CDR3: CASSLQRGSTGELFF. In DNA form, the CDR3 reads TGTGCCAGCAGCTTGCAGAGAGGTAGCACCGGGGAGCTGTTTTTT.

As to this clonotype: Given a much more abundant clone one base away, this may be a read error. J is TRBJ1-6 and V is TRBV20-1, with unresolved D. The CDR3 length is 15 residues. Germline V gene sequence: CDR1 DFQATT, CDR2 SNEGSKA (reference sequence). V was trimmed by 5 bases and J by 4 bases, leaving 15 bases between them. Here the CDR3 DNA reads TGCAGTGCTGGGCGTCAGCAGGCTTATAATTCACCCCTCCACTTT. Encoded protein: CSAGRQQAYNSPLHF.

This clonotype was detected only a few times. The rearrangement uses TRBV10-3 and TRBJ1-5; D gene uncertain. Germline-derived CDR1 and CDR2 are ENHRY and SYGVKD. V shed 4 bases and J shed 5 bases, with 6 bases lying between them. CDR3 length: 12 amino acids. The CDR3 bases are TGTGCCATCAGTGCCGACGATCAGCCCCAGCATTTT. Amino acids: CAISADDQPQHF.

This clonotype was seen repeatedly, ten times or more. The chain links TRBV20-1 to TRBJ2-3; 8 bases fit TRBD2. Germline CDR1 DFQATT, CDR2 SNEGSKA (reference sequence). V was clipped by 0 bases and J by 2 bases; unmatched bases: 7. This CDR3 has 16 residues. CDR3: CSARDPAGEITDTQYF. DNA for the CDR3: TGCAGTGCTAGAGATCCAGCGGGAGAGATCACAGATACGCAGTATTTT.